This T cell receptor beta chain is from a study of OX40 agonist ivuxolimab in advanced cancers. Across the study: The patients got ivuxolimab, which is an agonistic anti-OX40 (CD134) antibody. Dose-escalation cases comprised hepatocellular carcinoma, melanoma, renal cell or head and neck cancer. Whole-study findings and limits: More expanded clones were seen, on average, in CD8+ T cells than in CD4+. Clonal expansion from baseline to week 6 occurred in both CD4+ and CD8+ T cells.

Data came from immunoSEQ multiplex PCR; TCRdb stores just in-frame clones and leaves some out. The sample lists 60,000 to 70,000 clones, roughly 90% occurring once. Turning to this clone: The antigen is unknown.

The sequences come from CD4+ or CD8+ T cells sorted from blood, collected in a trial of the OX40 agonist ivuxolimab. The receptor was isolated from an adult with an advanced solid tumor such as melanoma, head and neck, liver or kidney cancer.

The CDR3 DNA reads TGCGCCAGCAGCTTAGCGACAGGGTCGGGAGCGAGAGATACGCAGTATTTT. This gives the protein CASSLATGSGARDTQYF. The rearrangement uses TRBV5-1 and TRBJ2-3; D is possibly TRBD1 (7 bases). This CDR3 has 17 amino acids. The germline V gene has CDR1 SGHRS and CDR2 YFSETQ. V dropped 2 bases and J dropped 5 bases, with 21 bases sitting between them.